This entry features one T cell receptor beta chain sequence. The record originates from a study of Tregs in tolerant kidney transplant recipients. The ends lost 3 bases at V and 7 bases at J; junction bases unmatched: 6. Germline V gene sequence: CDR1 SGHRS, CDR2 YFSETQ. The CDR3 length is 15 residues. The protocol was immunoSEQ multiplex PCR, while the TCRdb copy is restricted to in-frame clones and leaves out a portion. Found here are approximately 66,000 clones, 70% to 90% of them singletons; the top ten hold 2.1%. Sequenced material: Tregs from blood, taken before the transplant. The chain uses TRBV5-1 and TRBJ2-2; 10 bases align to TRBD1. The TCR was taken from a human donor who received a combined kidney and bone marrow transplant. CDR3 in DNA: TGCGCCAGCAGCTCCCGGACAGGGGGAGACGGGGAGCTGTTTTTT. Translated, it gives CASSSRTGGDGELFF.